This T cell receptor (beta chain) was obtained from a study of early stage breast cancer tumors. Study in general: Among around 12 ER+/PR+/HER2- tumors, eight were ductal, four lobular. Average read coverage per sample was 9.5 to 10-fold.

The CDR3 is 14 amino acids. The V end lost 4 bases, the J end lost 4 bases, and 17 bases lay between the germline ends. Germline V gives CDR1 SQVTM, CDR2 ANQGSEA. Study observations and caveats: Comparing each tissue with blood distinguished tumor from normal in 14 of 16 patients. Tumors had roughly 2.5-fold higher T cell density than normal breast.

As for this clone: Its target is unknown.

Sequenced by immunoSEQ multiplex PCR; TCRdb stores in-frame clones only, minus some. This sample yields about 25,000 clones, of which approximately 67% are seen a single time; around 9.5% belongs to the top ten. The receptor was derived from a person between 60 and 69 years old with breast cancer. Source material: breast tumor tissue. The rearrangement joins TRBV29-1 to TRBJ2-7, with D perhaps TRBD1 (7 bases). CDR3 residues: CSVVVGQGGYEQYF. In DNA, the CDR3 is TGCAGCGTTGTCGTGGGGCAGGGGGGATACGAGCAGTACTTC.